What follows are 25 T cell receptor beta chains derived from one specimen sequenced in a study of blood T cell repertoires in COVID-19. The protocol was immunoSEQ multiplex PCR, while the TCRdb copy is restricted to in-frame clones and leaves out a portion. The data contain 250,000 or so clones, over 65% of them singletons. Sequencing was performed on peripheral blood. The receptors derive from a woman at least 80 years old with acute or convalescent COVID-19.

This clone was counted only a few times. Other DNA sequences in the same sample also yield this CDR3. The rearrangement links TRBV24-1 to TRBJ2-5, with 9 bases fitting TRBD1. J lost 4 bases, V lost 3 bases, and 2 bases had no gene match. Germline V lookup: CDR1 KGHDR, CDR2 SFDVKD. The CDR3 is 14 amino acids. CDR3 sequence reads: CATSDPGQGETQYF. In DNA form, the CDR3 reads TGTGCCACCAGTGATCCGGGACAGGGAGAGACCCAGTACTTC.

The chain carries TRBV6-5 and TRBJ2-7; D gene uncertain. The CDR3 has 11 residues. V shed 4 bases and J shed 4 bases, with 5 bases lying between them. CDR1 is MNHEY, CDR2 SVGAGI, per germline. CDR3 nucleotides: TGTGCCAGCAGTTCAGAATACGAGCAGTACTTC. Translation: CASSSEYEQYF.

The V and J genes are TRBV5-1 and TRBJ2-3; 8 bases are a match to TRBD1. V dropped 4 bases and J dropped 6; count of bases not matched to a gene: 4. This CDR3 region has 13 residues. Germline V gene sequence: CDR1 SGHRS, CDR2 YFSETQ. Here the CDR3 DNA reads TGCGCCAGCAGCCGGACAGGGATGGATACGCAGTATTTT. This codes for CASSRTGMDTQYF.

This chain uses TRBV5-1 with TRBJ1-4, with D possibly matching TRBD1 (5 bases). The germline V gene encodes CDR1 SGHRS and CDR2 YFSETQ. Trimming cost V 1 base and J 3 bases, with 10 bases left between them. The CDR3 has 15 amino acids. CDR3 region: CASSLFGRANEKLFF. DNA for the CDR3: TGCGCCAGCAGCTTGTTTGGCAGGGCTAATGAAAAACTGTTTTTT.

The chain couples TRBV6-5 to TRBJ2-5; D might be TRBD2 (5 bases). Germline V lookup: CDR1 MNHEY, CDR2 SVGAGI. This CDR3 region has 13 residues. Between the trimmed V and J ends, which lost 8 bases and 4 bases, there was a span of 14 bases. The CDR3, as DNA: TGTGCCAGCCGGACCCCCCGGGGAGAGACCCAGTACTTC. Translation gives CASRTPRGETQYF.

The table lists this clone with a few counts. The chain links TRBV19 to TRBJ1-5; 8 bases align to TRBD1. The CDR3 loop spans 18 amino acids. J gave up 0 bases and V 1 base, and 8 bases lay outside the gene matches. CDR1 is LNHDA, CDR2 SQIVND, per germline (reference sequence). CDR3: CASSIGGDRRYSNQPQHF. CDR3 bases: TGTGCCAGTAGTATAGGGGGGGACAGGAGATATAGCAATCAGCCCCAGCATTTT.

The chain combines TRBV5-1 with TRBJ1-2; 8 bases align to TRBD1. The germline CDR1 and CDR2 sequences are SGHRS and YFSETQ. The CDR3 length is 20 residues. J lost 5 bases, V lost 4 bases, and 25 bases had no gene match. The CDR3 protein is CASSPGGRGLTQILRYGYTF. DNA for the CDR3: TGCGCCAGCAGCCCGGGGGGCAGGGGGCTAACTCAGATCCTGCGATATGGCTACACCTTC.

The V call is TRBV19, the J call TRBJ2-3; the match to TRBD2 covers 13 bases. The trim removed 3 bases at V and 7 bases at J, leaving 7 bases unmatched. The CDR3 runs to 16 residues. Germline loops: CDR1 LNHDA, CDR2 SQIVND (reference sequence). The CDR3 protein is CASSIGTSGIRNTQYF. CDR3 nucleotides: TGTGCCAGTAGTATCGGGACTAGCGGGATTAGGAATACGCAGTATTTT.

The chain couples TRBV3-1 (or the pseudogene TRBV3-2) to TRBJ2-1, with 11 bases lining up with TRBD2. V lost 3 bases, J lost 9 bases, and 13 bases stayed unmatched. The germline V gene encodes CDR1 LGHDT and CDR2 YNNKEL (reference sequence). This CDR3 is 17 amino acids long. CDR3 nucleotides: TGTGCCAGCAGCCACCCGGCTGGTAGCGGGAGGGTCAGTGAGCAGTTCTTC. This gives the protein CASSHPAGSGRVSEQFF.

The table lists this clone with a few counts. This chain connects TRBV2 to TRBJ2-1; perhaps TRBD2 as D (6 bases). This CDR3 is 13 amino acids long. Germline V lookup: CDR1 SNHLY, CDR2 FYNNEI. Trimming shortened V by 7 bases and J by 5 bases, and 12 bases separated the two germline ends. CDR3: CASTEQRDNEQFF. The DNA of the CDR3 is TGTGCCAGCACCGAGCAGCGGGACAATGAGCAGTTCTTC. The full variable domain, with the rest looked up from reference TRBV2 and TRBJ2-1, is EPEVTQTPSHQVTQMGQEVILRCVPISNHLYFYWYRQILGQKVEFLVSFYNNEISEKSEIFDDQFSVERPDGSNFTLKIRSTKLEDSAMYFCASTEQRDNEQFFGPGTRLTVL.

This clone was seen more than once but under ten times. The chain recombines TRBV2 with TRBJ1-6; 7 bases match TRBD1. Germline lookup yields CDR1 SNHLY and CDR2 FYNNEI. Trimming took 5 bases from V and 7 from J; bases not matched to a gene: 5. The CDR3 has 14 amino acids. CDR3 sequence reads: CASSTNRGNSPLHF. Written as DNA, the CDR3 is TGTGCCAGCAGTACGAACAGGGGAAATTCACCCCTCCACTTT. The entire variable domain, with the rest obtained from reference TRBV2 and TRBJ1-6, is as follows: EPEVTQTPSHQVTQMGQEVILRCVPISNHLYFYWYRQILGQKVEFLVSFYNNEISEKSEIFDDQFSVERPDGSNFTLKIRSTKLEDSAMYFCASSTNRGNSPLHFGNGTRLTVT.

V usage is TRBV3-1 (or the pseudogene TRBV3-2) and J usage is TRBJ2-1; TRBD2 matches at 9 bases. This CDR3 is 15 amino acids long. The J segment lost 10 bases and the V segment lost 1 base, leaving 8 bases of the junction unmatched. Germline CDR1 reads LGHDT; CDR2 reads YNNKEL (reference sequence). The CDR3 region is CASSQASGGSGEQFF. The CDR3 DNA sequence: TGTGCCAGCAGCCAAGCCAGCGGGGGGTCCGGCGAGCAGTTCTTC.

The gene calls are TRBV5-1 and TRBJ2-2; TRBD2 matches at 7 bases. V lost 6 bases and J lost 2; bases outside the gene matches: 10. This CDR3 spans 16 amino acids. Germline CDR1 reads SGHRS; CDR2 reads YFSETQ. The CDR3 DNA is TGCGCCAGCACCCGGAGGACTAGGGAAAACACCGGGGAGCTGTTTTTT. This translates into CASTRRTRENTGELFF.

This chain joins TRBV5-1 and TRBJ1-1, with D possibly being TRBD1 (6 bases). The CDR3 has 15 residues. The germline V gene has CDR1 SGHRS and CDR2 YFSETQ. Trimming shortened V by 4 bases and J by 3 bases, and 16 bases separated the two germline ends. The CDR3 nucleotides are TGCGCCAGCAGCCAAACAGGGTATGGGGACACTGAAGCTTTCTTT. Translated: CASSQTGYGDTEAFF.

This sequence joins TRBV19 and TRBJ1-6; a possible D gene is TRBD1 (6 bases). CDR3 length: 17 amino acids. Deletions cut 5 bases from V and 5 bases from J, with 19 bases between. Germline-derived CDR1 and CDR2 are LNHDA and SQIVND (reference sequence). In DNA form, the CDR3 reads TGTGCCAGTAGTCTGTATGCTGGACAGACGAATAATTCACCCCTCCACTTT. Encoded protein: CASSLYAGQTNNSPLHF.

This clone was detected only a few times. The chain carries TRBV7-2 and TRBJ1-5; TRBD1 agrees at 7 bases. Germline V gives CDR1 SGHTA, CDR2 FQGNSA. CDR3 length equals 16 residues. Unmatched junction bases numbered 15, after V lost 8 bases and J lost 5 bases. CDR3 bases: TGTGCCAGCGAGAATCTACAGGGGTATGAGGATCAGCCCCAGCATTTT. Encoded protein: CASENLQGYEDQPQHF. Looking up the rest from reference TRBV7-2 and TRBJ1-5 gives the full variable domain: GAGVSQSPSNKVTEKGKDVELRCDPISGHTALYWYRQSLGQGLEFLIYFQGNSAPDKSGLPSDRFSAERTGGSVSTLTIQRTQQEDSAVYLCASENLQGYEDQPQHFGDGTRLSIL.

V is TRBV4-1 and J is TRBJ2-3; D might be TRBD2 (5 bases). Looked up from germline, CDR1 is MGHRA and CDR2 is YSYEKL. CDR3 length equals 15 residues. V was trimmed by 0 bases and J by 8 bases, leaving 15 bases between them. The CDR3 region is CASSQDAAVPGTQYF. The CDR3 nucleotides are TGCGCCAGCAGCCAAGACGCAGCGGTCCCAGGTACGCAGTATTTT.

The rearrangement links TRBV7-2 to TRBJ2-1, with D maybe TRBD1 (7 bases). Trimming took off 2 bases at V and 1 base at J, with 18 bases between the two ends. This CDR3 has 18 residues. Germline CDR1 is SGHTA and CDR2 is FQGNSA. CDR3 DNA sequence: TGTGCCAGCAGCTTAATGGGCAGGGGGGCTTTATCCTACAATGAGCAGTTCTTC. Translation: CASSLMGRGALSYNEQFF.

The chain joins TRBV6-5 to TRBJ2-2, with TRBD1 matching over 10 bases. The CDR3 is 14 residues long. Germline CDR1 and CDR2: MNHEY and SVGAGI. The V and J ends lost 6 bases and 4 bases, in that order; junction bases with no gene match: 2. In DNA form, the CDR3 reads TGTGCCAGCAGCGGGACAGGGGTCACCGGGGAGCTGTTTTTT. Its translation is CASSGTGVTGELFF.

V usage is TRBV7-9 and J usage is TRBJ2-1; D is unclear. CDR3 length: 13 residues. Germline V gene data show CDR1 as SEHNR and CDR2 as FQNEAQ (reference sequence). The V end lost 5 bases, the J end lost 6 bases, and 11 bases lay between the germline ends. CDR3 in amino acids: CASSPNNLNEQFF. CDR3 nucleotide sequence: TGTGCCAGCAGCCCAAACAACCTCAATGAGCAGTTCTTC.

The chain combines TRBV18 with TRBJ2-3; a possible D gene is TRBD2 (6 bases). Germline CDR1 and CDR2: KGHSH and LQKENI. This CDR3 contains 17 residues. Trimming removed 6 bases at V and 1 base at J, with 20 bases between. Written as DNA, the CDR3 is TGTGCCAGCTCTCACGAGACTAGGACCCACGGCACAGATACGCAGTATTTT. Translated: CASSHETRTHGTDTQYF. Combining the CDR3 with reference TRBV18 and TRBJ2-3 gives the whole variable domain NAGVMQNPRHLVRRRGQEARLRCSPMKGHSHVYWYRQLPEEGLKFMVYLQKENIIDESGMPKERFSAEFPKEGPSILRIQQVVRGDSAAYFCASSHETRTHGTDTQYFGPGTRLTVL.

To note about this clone: Other DNA variants within this sample encode the same CDR3. The chain recombines TRBV18 with TRBJ1-4; D is possibly TRBD1 (5 bases). V lost 2 bases, J lost 0 bases, and 7 bases lay in between. The CDR3 is made up of 15 amino acids. The germline V gene has CDR1 KGHSH and CDR2 LQKENI. CDR3 protein: CASSPFRATNEKLFF. The DNA for the CDR3 is TGTGCCAGCTCACCATTCAGGGCAACTAATGAAAAACTGTTTTTT.

The chain combines TRBV7-2 with TRBJ2-2, with no clear D. The germline gives CDR1 SGHTA, CDR2 FQGNSA. The CDR3 runs to 15 residues. Trimming removed 0 bases from V and 4 bases from J, with 9 bases in between. CDR3 region: CASSLASTRTGELFF. DNA of the CDR3: TGTGCCAGCAGCTTAGCGAGTACCCGCACCGGGGAGCTGTTTTTT.

In this sample, this clone turned up a few times. This sequence joins TRBV5-4 and TRBJ2-2, with D possibly being TRBD1 (6 bases). The CDR3 runs 14 residues. Trimming cost V 4 bases and J 0 bases, with 7 bases left between them. Germline values: CDR1 SGHNT, CDR2 YYREEE (reference sequence). In DNA form, the CDR3 reads TGTGCCAGCAGCGGGGGCCCGAACACCGGGGAGCTGTTTTTT. Translated: CASSGGPNTGELFF.

The sample holds one count of this clone. The V gene is TRBV7-2, the J gene TRBJ2-1, with unresolved D. Trimming took off 1 base at V and 4 bases at J, with 11 bases between the two ends. Germline assignment: CDR1 SGHTA and CDR2 FQGNSA. This CDR3 has 15 residues. The CDR3 is CASSLDGNYYNEQFF. In nucleotides, the CDR3 is TGTGCCAGCAGCTTAGACGGAAACTATTACAATGAGCAGTTCTTC.